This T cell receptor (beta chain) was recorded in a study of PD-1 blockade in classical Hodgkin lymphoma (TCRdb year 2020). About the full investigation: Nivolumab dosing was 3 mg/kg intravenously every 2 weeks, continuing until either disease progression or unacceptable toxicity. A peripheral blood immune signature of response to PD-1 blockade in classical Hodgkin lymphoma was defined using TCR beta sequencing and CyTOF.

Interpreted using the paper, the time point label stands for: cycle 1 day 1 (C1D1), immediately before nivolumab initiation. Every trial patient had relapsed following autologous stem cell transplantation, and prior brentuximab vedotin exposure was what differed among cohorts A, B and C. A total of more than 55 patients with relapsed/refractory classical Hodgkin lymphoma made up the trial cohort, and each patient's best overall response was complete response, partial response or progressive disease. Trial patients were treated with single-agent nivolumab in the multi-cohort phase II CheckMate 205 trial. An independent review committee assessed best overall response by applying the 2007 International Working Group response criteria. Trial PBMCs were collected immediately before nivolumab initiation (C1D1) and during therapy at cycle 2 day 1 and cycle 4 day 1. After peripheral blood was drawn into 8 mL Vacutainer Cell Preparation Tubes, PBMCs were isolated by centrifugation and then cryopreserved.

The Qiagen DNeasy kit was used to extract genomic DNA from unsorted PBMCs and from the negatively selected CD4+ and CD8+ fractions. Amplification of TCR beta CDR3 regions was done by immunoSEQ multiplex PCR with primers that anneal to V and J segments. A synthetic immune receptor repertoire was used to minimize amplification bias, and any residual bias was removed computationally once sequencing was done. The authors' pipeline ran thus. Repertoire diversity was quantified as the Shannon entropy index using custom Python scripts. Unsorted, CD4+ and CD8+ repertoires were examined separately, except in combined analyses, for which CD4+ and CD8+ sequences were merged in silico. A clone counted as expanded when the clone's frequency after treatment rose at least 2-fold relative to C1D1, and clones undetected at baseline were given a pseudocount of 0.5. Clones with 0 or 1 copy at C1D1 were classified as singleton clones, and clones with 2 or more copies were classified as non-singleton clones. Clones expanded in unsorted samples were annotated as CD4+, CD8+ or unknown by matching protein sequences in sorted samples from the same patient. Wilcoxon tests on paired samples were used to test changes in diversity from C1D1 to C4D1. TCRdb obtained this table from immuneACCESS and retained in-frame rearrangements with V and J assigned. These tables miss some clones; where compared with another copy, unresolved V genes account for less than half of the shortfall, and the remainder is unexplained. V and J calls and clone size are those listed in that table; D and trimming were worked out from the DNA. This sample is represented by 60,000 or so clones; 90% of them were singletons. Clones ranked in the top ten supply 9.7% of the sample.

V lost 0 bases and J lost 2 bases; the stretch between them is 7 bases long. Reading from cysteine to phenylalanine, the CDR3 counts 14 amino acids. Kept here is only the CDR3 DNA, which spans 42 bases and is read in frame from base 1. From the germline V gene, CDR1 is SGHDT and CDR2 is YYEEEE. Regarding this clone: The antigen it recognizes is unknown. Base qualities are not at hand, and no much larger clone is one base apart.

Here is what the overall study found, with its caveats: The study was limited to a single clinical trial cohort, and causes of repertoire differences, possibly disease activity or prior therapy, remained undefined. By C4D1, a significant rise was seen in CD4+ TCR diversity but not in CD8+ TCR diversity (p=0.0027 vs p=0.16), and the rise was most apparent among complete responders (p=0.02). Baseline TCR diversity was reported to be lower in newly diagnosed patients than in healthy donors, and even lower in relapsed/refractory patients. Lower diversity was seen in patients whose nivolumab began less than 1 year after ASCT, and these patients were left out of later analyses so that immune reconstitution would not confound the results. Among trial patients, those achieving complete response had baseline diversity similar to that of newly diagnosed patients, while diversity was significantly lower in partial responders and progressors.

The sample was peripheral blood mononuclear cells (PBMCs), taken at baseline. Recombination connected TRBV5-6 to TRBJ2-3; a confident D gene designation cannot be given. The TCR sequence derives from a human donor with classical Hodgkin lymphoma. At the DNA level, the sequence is TGTGCCAGCAGCTTGGGACTCTCCACAGATACGCAGTATTTT. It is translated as CASSLGLSTDTQYF.